This TCR beta chain is from a study of T cell repertoires in cytomegalovirus infection (dated by TCRdb to between 2019 and 2020). Background for the entire study: Donor HLA type was relevant to the analysis, because carriage of CMV infection together with the matching HLA type was indicated by public TCR beta signatures.

Instrument on record: Illumina HiSeq 1500. TCRdb trimmed public reads at Q25 via fastp, called clones via MiXCR and kept in-frame beta chains. Identical CDR3 protein sequences are pooled into one entry, listed with their most common genes and DNA. The sample data list roughly 300,000 distinct CDR3 sequences, and over 7.5% of these were observed just once. Roughly 4% of the sample rests with the top ten. The CDR3 has 17 amino acids, counting the end cysteine and phenylalanine. Of the read, only the CDR3 DNA is kept; its 51 bases are in frame from base 1. Sequences SGHNT (CDR1) and YYREEE (CDR2) are obtained from the germline V gene (reference sequence). V is pared back by 0 bases and J by 1 base, with 13 bases lying between the germline termini. Notes on this clonotype: This receptor's antigen is unknown. Base-call qualities are not available, and no considerably larger clone is one nucleotide away.

General findings and caveats noted by the study authors: Cumulative frequency of public TCR beta family members discriminated carriers of CMV infection plus the relevant HLA type in this cohort and an independent approximately 340-donor cohort. The ex vivo response was dominated by HLA-C-restricted CMV-specific TCR beta clonotypes, which also provided the single most frequent clonotype in two of eight donors.

The sequence came from a human donor in good health (CMV status not recorded). Some clones in this sample may be carry-over from other donors' samples. The sequenced sample consisted of PBMCs. The chain couples TRBV5-4 to TRBJ2-2, and perhaps TRBD1 as D gene, on 5 matching bases. The CDR3 protein is CASSLALGQRNTGELFF. In nucleotide form, the sequence is TGTGCCAGCAGCTTGGCATTAGGACAAAGGAACACCGGGGAGCTGTTTTTT.